The sequence of this T cell receptor (beta chain) was determined in a study of cytomegalovirus exposure and HLA in healthy donors. Findings and caveats of the study: Follow-up analysis later connected one missense variant in DCLRE1C with trimming of TCR beta V- and J-genes.

Use of 60 Vbeta and 13 Jbeta primers characterized the PCR. Using immunoSEQ multiplex PCR, the repertoire was profiled, and TCRdb retains in-frame clones only, with some absent. The sample holds 70,000 to 95,000 clones, less than 65% seen once. The germline V and J ends were trimmed by 0 bases and 0 bases, with 16 bases remaining between them. The CDR3 runs to 19 residues. Germline V gene lookup returns CDR1 SGHRS and CDR2 YFSETQ. Remarks on this clone: Antigen: not known.

V and J are TRBV5-1 and TRBJ1-6; D perhaps matches TRBD1 (6 bases). This TCR derives from a woman in her 30s in good health and CMV-seropositive. The source material was PBMCs. The DNA for the CDR3 is TGCGCCAGCAGCTTGGGGGGACATGGGTCTAGCTCCTATAATTCACCCCTCCACTTT. Its translation is CASSLGGHGSSSYNSPLHF.